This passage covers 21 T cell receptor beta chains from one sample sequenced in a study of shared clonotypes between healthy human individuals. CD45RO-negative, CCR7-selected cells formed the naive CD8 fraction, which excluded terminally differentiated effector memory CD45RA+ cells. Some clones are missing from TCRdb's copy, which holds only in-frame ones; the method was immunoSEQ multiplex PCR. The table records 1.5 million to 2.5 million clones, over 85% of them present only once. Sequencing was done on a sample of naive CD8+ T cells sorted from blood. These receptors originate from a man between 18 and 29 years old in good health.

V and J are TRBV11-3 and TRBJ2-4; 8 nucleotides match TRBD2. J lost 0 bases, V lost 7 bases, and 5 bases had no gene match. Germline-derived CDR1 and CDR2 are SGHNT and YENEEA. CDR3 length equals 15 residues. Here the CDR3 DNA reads TGTGCCAGCAAGTCGGGGGGGCTAGCCAAAAACATTCAGTACTTC. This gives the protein CASKSGGLAKNIQYF.

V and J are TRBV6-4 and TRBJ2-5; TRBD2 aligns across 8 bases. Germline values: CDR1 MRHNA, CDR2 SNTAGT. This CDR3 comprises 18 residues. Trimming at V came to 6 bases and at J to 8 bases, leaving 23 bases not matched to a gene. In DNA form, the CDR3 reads TGTGCCAGCAGCCGCCTTTTGGCGGGGCTAGCGGGTTTAGTAACCCAGTACTTC. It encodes CASSRLLAGLAGLVTQYF.

CDR3 nucleotides: TGCGCCAGCAGTGACAGGTCGCGGACGGGCACAGATACGCAGTATTTT. This translates into CASSDRSRTGTDTQYF. This chain joins TRBV10-1 and TRBJ2-3, with unresolved D. CDR1 is WNHNN and CDR2 is SYGVQD in the germline V gene (reference sequence). V dropped 3 bases and J dropped 1 base, with 14 bases sitting between them. This CDR3 comprises 16 residues.

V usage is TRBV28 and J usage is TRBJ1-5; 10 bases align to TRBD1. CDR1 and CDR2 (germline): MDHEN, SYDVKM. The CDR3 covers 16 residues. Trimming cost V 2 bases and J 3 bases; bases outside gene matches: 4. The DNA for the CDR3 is TGTGCCAGCAGTTTAACCGGGACAGGGGACAATCAGCCCCAGCATTTT. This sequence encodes CASSLTGTGDNQPQHF.

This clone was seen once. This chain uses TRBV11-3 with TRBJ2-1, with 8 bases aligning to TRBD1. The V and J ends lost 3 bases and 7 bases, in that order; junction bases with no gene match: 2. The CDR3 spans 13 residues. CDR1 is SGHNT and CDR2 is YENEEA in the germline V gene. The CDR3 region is CASSFQGANEQFF. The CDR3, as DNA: TGTGCCAGCAGCTTTCAGGGGGCGAATGAGCAGTTCTTC. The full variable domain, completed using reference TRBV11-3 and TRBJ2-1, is EAGVVQSPRYKIIEKKQPVAFWCNPISGHNTLYWYLQNLGQGPELLIRYENEEAVDDSQLPKDRFSAERLKGVDSTLKIQPAELGDSAVYLCASSFQGANEQFFGPGTRLTVL.

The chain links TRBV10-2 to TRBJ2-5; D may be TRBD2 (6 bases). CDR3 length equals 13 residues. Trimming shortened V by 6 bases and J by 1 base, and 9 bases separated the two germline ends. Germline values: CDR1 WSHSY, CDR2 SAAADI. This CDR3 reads CASSPSVQETQYF. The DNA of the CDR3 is TGCGCCAGCAGCCCTAGCGTCCAAGAGACCCAGTACTTC.

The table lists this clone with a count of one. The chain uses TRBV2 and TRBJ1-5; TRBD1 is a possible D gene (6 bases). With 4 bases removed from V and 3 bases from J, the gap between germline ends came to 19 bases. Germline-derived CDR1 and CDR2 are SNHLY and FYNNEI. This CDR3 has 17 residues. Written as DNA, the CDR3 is TGTGCCAGCAGTGTGGACAGCCTCTCTTTACTCAATCAGCCCCAGCATTTT. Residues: CASSVDSLSLLNQPQHF.

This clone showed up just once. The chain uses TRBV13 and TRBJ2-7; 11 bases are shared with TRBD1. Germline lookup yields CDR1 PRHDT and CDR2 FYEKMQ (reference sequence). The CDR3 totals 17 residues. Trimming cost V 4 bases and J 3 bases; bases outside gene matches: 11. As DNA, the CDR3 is TGTGCCAGCAGCTACGGTACCCAGGGACAGGGGGACTACGAGCAGTACTTC. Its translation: CASSYGTQGQGDYEQYF.

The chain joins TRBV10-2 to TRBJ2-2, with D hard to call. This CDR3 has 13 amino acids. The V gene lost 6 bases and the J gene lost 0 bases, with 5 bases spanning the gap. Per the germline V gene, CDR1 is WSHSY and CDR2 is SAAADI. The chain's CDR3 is CASRAANTGELFF. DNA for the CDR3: TGCGCCAGCAGAGCAGCGAACACCGGGGAGCTGTTTTTT.

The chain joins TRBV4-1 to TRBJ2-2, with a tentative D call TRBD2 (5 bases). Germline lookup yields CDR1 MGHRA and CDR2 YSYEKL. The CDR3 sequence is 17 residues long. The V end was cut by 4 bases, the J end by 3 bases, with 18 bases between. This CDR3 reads CASSPLIEGADTGELFF. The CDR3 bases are TGCGCCAGCAGCCCCCTAATAGAGGGAGCGGACACCGGGGAGCTGTTTTTT.

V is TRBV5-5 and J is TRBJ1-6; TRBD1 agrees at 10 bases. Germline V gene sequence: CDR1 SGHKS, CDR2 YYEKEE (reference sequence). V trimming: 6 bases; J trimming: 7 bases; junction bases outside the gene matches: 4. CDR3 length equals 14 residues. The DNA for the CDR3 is TGTGCCAGCAAGTCGGGACAGGGGAATTCACCCCTCCACTTT. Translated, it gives CASKSGQGNSPLHF.

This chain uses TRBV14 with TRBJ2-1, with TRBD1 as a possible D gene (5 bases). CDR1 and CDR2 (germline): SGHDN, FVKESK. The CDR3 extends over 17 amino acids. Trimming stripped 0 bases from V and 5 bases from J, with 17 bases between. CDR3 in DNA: TGTGCCAGCAGCCAAGATCTAGGGGTTTTGATGAACAATGAGCAGTTCTTC. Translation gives CASSQDLGVLMNNEQFF.

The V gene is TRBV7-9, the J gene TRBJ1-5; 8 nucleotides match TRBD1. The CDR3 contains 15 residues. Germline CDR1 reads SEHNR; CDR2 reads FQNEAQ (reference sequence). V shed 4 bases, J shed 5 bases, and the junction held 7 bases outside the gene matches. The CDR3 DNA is TGTGCCAGCAGCTCGGACAGGGTCCACGATCAGCCCCAGCATTTT. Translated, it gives CASSSDRVHDQPQHF. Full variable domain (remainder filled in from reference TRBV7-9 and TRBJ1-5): DTGVSQNPRHKITKRGQNVTFRCDPISEHNRLYWYRQTLGQGPEFLTYFQNEAQLEKSRLLSDRFSAERPKGSFSTLEIQRTEQGDSAMYLCASSSDRVHDQPQHFGDGTRLSIL.

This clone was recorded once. The CDR3 region has the DNA TGTGCCAGCAGTGAAGTAGAGACGGGATTTTTGGGCTACACCTTC. It encodes CASSEVETGFLGYTF. This sequence joins TRBV6-1 and TRBJ1-2; no clear D. V lost 1 base to trimming and J lost 8 bases, with 17 bases between them. Germline CDR1 reads MNHNS; CDR2 reads SASEGT. This CDR3 has 15 residues.

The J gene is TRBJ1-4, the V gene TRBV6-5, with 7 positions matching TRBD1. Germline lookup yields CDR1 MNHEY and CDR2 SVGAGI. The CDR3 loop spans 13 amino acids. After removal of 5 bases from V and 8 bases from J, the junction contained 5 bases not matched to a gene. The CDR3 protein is CASSHRGQEKLFF. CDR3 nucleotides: TGTGCCAGCAGTCACAGGGGACAGGAAAAACTGTTTTTT.

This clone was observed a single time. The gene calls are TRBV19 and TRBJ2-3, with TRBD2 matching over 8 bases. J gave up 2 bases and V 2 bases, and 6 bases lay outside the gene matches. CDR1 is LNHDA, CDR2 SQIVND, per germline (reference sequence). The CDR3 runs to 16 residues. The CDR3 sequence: CASSILTSANTDTQYF. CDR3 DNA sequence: TGTGCCAGTAGTATATTGACTAGCGCCAACACAGATACGCAGTATTTT.

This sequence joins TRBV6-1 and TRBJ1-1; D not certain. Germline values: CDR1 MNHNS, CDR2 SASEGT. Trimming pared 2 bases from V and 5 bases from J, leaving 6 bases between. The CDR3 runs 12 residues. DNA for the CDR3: TGTGCCAGCAGTGAAACAGCAACTGAAGCTTTCTTT. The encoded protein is CASSETATEAFF.

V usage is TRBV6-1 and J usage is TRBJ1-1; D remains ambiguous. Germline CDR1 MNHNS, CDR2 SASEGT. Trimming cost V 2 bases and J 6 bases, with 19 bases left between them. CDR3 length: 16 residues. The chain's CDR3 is CASSERGRGILAEAFF. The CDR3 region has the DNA TGTGCCAGCAGTGAAAGAGGGCGGGGAATTTTGGCTGAAGCTTTCTTT.

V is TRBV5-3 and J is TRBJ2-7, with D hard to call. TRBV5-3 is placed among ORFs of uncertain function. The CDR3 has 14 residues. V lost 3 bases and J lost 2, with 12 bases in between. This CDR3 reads CARSCTTAAYEQYF. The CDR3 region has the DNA TGTGCCAGAAGCTGTACGACCGCCGCCTACGAGCAGTACTTC.

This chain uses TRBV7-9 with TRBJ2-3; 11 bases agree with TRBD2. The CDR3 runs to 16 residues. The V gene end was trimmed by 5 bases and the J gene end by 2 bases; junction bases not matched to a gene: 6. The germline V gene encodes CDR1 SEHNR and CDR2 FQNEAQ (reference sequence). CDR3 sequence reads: CASSREGLADTDTQYF. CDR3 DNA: TGTGCCAGCAGCCGAGAGGGACTAGCGGACACAGATACGCAGTATTTT.

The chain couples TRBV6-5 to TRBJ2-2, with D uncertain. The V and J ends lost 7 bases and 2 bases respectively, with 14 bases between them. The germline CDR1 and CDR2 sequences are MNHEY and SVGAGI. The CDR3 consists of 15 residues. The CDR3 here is CASTHGYGNTGELFF. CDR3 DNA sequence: TGTGCCAGCACCCATGGATACGGTAACACCGGGGAGCTGTTTTTT.